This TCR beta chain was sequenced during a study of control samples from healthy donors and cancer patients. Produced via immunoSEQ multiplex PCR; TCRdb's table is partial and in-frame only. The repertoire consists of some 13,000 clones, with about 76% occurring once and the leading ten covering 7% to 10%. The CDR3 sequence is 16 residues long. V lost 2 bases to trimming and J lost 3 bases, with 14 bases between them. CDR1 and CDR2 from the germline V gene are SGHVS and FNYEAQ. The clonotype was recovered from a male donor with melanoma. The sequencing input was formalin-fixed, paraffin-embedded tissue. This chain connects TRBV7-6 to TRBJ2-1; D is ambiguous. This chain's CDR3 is CASSLFEAIGYNEQFF. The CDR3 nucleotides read TGTGCCAGCAGCTTATTTGAAGCAATCGGCTACAATGAGCAGTTCTTC.